The 11 T cell receptor beta chains below come from one sample, sequenced in a study of identical twins. MiXCR, applied by TCRdb to the 5' RACE reads, yields one record per CDR3 protein. In the table there are around 450,000 distinct CDR3 sequences, 12% to 15% of which are singletons. This same sample was also taken into another study, of yellow fever vaccine responses in identical twins.

The sequencing input was CD4+ T cells sorted from blood. The receptors were gathered from a woman aged 18-35 years in good health.

This clonotype has more than one count but fewer than ten. The CDR3: CASSSTRGGLNEKLFF. The CDR3 DNA sequence: TGTGCCAGCAGTTCTACCCGTGGGGGGCTGAATGAAAAACTGTTTTTT. The chain couples TRBV12-3 or TRBV12-4 to TRBJ1-4, with TRBD1 as a possible D gene (6 bases). This CDR3 has 16 amino acids. V was cut by 4 bases and J by 5 bases, with 17 bases left in between.

The chain recombines TRBV20-1 with TRBJ2-7, with 8 bases matching TRBD2. V shed 6 bases and J 7 bases; nucleotides not matched to a gene: 11. This CDR3 has 13 amino acids. Germline V gene sequence: CDR1 DFQATT, CDR2 SNEGSKA (reference sequence). In DNA form, the CDR3 reads TGCAGTGCCCCCGGGCGGGGGGCGCGGGAGCAGTACTTC. Amino acid sequence: CSAPGRGAREQYF.

There are a few counts of this clonotype. The chain couples TRBV6-5 to TRBJ2-7; 8 bases map to TRBD2. CDR1 and CDR2 (germline): MNHEY, SVGAGI. The CDR3 is 12 residues long. V was pared by 10 bases and J by 4 bases, with 6 bases of the junction left unmatched. The CDR3 sequence: CATGGGRYEQYF. The DNA for the CDR3 is TGTGCCACGGGCGGGGGGCGGTACGAGCAGTACTTC.

The chain couples TRBV28 to TRBJ2-3; D possibly uses TRBD1 or TRBD2 (5 bases each). Germline V gene lookup returns CDR1 MDHEN and CDR2 SYDVKM. There are 14 residues in the CDR3. V gave up 6 bases and J gave up 8 bases, with 18 bases separating them. The CDR3 protein is CASSLGTADGTQYF. The CDR3, as DNA: TGTGCCAGCAGCCTTGGGACGGCGGACGGTACGCAGTATTTT.

This clonotype turned up a few times. This sequence joins TRBV5-8 and TRBJ2-7; 7 bases agree with TRBD2. Germline V gene lookup returns CDR1 SGHTS and CDR2 YDEGEE. The CDR3 is 12 residues long. The CDR3 loop reads CAAGRAKYEQYF. The CDR3, as DNA: TGTGCTGCGGGGAGGGCCAAATACGAGCAGTACTTC.

Only a few counts were recorded for this clonotype. This chain uses TRBV12-3 or TRBV12-4 with TRBJ2-3; D is perhaps TRBD1 or TRBD2 (8 bases each). The V and J ends lost 8 bases and 4 bases respectively, with 28 bases between them. This CDR3 region has 18 residues. The CDR3 reads CASSPRTGRSGTADTQYF. In DNA, the CDR3 is TGTGCCAGCTCCCCTCGGACAGGGCGTAGCGGGACTGCAGATACGCAGTATTTT.

The chain is built from TRBV5-1 and TRBJ2-1, with 7 bases identical to TRBD2. The CDR3 spans 16 residues. The germline V gene has CDR1 SGHRS and CDR2 YFSETQ. Unmatched junction bases numbered 6, after V lost 1 base and J lost 2 bases. This CDR3 is CASSLSGTTTYNEQFF. The DNA for the CDR3 is TGCGCCAGCAGCTTGAGTGGGACTACCACCTACAATGAGCAGTTCTTC.

This chain uses TRBV24-1 with TRBJ2-2; TRBD1 aligns across 7 bases. Germline V gives CDR1 KGHDR, CDR2 SFDVKD. This CDR3 is 15 amino acids long. V was clipped by 7 bases and J by 4 bases; unmatched bases: 8. Written as DNA, the CDR3 is TGTGCCACCAGGGTGACAGGGTTATCCACCGGGGAGCTGTTTTTT. This encodes CATRVTGLSTGELFF.

As for this clonotype: The conserved closing phenylalanine or tryptophan is absent in this CDR3, likely reflecting a read error. The CDR3 spells CASSFGSTLNEQFL. The CDR3, as DNA: TGTGCCAGCAGTTTCGGATCAACCCTGAATGAGCAGTTCTTA. The V gene is TRBV12-3 or TRBV12-4, the J gene TRBJ2-1; no clear D. The CDR3 length is 14 residues. Trimming cost V 3 bases and J 7 bases, with 13 bases left between them.

The V call is TRBV20-1, the J call TRBJ2-3; TRBD1 matches at 8 bases. Germline V gene data show CDR1 as DFQATT and CDR2 as SNEGSKA (reference sequence). With 8 bases clipped from V and 3 bases from J, the junction kept 4 bases outside the gene matches. CDR3 size: 12 residues. CDR3 sequence reads: CSSGQGTDTQYF. The CDR3, as DNA: TGCAGTTCCGGACAGGGTACAGATACGCAGTATTTT.

The sample holds a few counts of this clonotype. The junction and the germline gene differ at one end; a read error may be behind it. The CDR3 reads CASSLDPVVGNEQFF. CDR3 in DNA: TGTGCTAGCAGCTTAGATCCAGTGGTCGGCAATGAGCAGTTCTTC. The chain has TRBV7-7 and TRBJ2-1; D unclear. The germline V gene has CDR1 SSHAT and CDR2 FNYEAQ (reference sequence). The CDR3 has 15 amino acids.